The clone carrying this T cell receptor (beta chain) appeared many times. The antigen is not known. This record comes from a study of spatial heterogeneity in lung cancer. Study context: Raw reads contained each unique TCR and UMI combination more than ten times on average. The study's findings and limits: At resection, ubiquitous expanded tumor TCRs appeared in blood more than at follow-up.

Specified time point: sample taken at primary tumor resection. TCRs were sequenced from unsorted whole RNA of tumor, nontumor lung or PBMC. Patients with untreated early-stage non-small cell lung cancer, numbering 55 to 75, were the donors. The CDR3 loop spans 12 amino acids. V lost 2 bases, J lost 5 bases, and 6 bases lay in between. CDR1 MNHNY and CDR2 SVGAGI come from the germline V gene (reference sequence). Unique molecular identifiers tagged every individual TCR cDNA molecule. TCRdb used MiXCR to reprocess the 5' RACE reads, holding one entry per CDR3 protein. Found here are some 22,000 distinct CDR3 sequences, 4.7% of them singletons; the top ten hold about 5%.

This sequence joins TRBV6-6 and TRBJ1-1; no clear D. The TCR sequence derives from a male donor with early-stage non-small cell lung cancer. The specimen comprised PBMCs, sampled at surgery. The CDR3 is CASSYGRTEAFF. The DNA for the CDR3 is TGTGCCAGCAGTTACGGACGGACTGAAGCTTTCTTT.